The 8 T cell receptor beta chains listed next were all sequenced from one sample in a study of blood T cell repertoires in COVID-19. The data were produced by immunoSEQ multiplex PCR, yet TCRdb's version contains in-frame clones alone and is incomplete. The sample records about 240,000 clones, around nine tenths being singletons. The sequencing sample was made of peripheral blood. These receptors all stem from a woman in her 70s with active or convalescent COVID-19.

The chain recombines TRBV7-2 with TRBJ1-2; D remains unclear. Trimming took off 5 bases at V and 4 bases at J, with 11 bases between the two ends. This CDR3 spans 13 amino acids. Germline V lookup: CDR1 SGHTA, CDR2 FQGNSA. Here the CDR3 DNA reads TGTGCCAGCAGCCCTCGGGTGGCCTATGGCTACACCTTC. Its translation is CASSPRVAYGYTF.

The chain links TRBV2 to TRBJ2-2, with D maybe TRBD1 (5 bases). The length of the CDR3 is 12 residues. The germline V and J ends were trimmed by 9 bases and 3 bases, with 8 bases remaining between them. CDR1 is SNHLY, CDR2 FYNNEI, per germline. This chain's CDR3 is CASRQYTGELFF. The CDR3 nucleotides read TGTGCCAGTCGACAGTACACCGGGGAGCTGTTTTTT.

The J gene is TRBJ1-5, the V gene TRBV4-3; D unresolved. Germline CDR1 is LGHNA and CDR2 is YSLEER. The CDR3 is 15 residues long. V lost 0 bases and J lost 2, with 8 bases in between. The CDR3 DNA reads as TGCGCCAGCAGCCAAGAAGACATGGGCAATCAGCCCCAGCATTTT. Encoded protein: CASSQEDMGNQPQHF.

CDR3 sequence reads: CASSLQGPSYEQYF. The CDR3, as DNA: TGCGCCAGCAGCTTGCAGGGTCCTTCCTACGAGCAGTACTTC. The rearrangement uses TRBV5-1 and TRBJ2-7; perhaps TRBD1 as D (5 bases). The CDR3 sequence is 14 residues long. Germline lookup yields CDR1 SGHRS and CDR2 YFSETQ. V dropped 1 base and J dropped 1 base, with 9 bases sitting between them.

V and J are TRBV27 and TRBJ2-1; 11 positions agree with TRBD2. The CDR3 consists of 17 residues. CDR1 is MNHEY, CDR2 SMNVEV, per germline (reference sequence). The ends lost 5 bases at V and 0 bases at J; junction bases unmatched: 6. This CDR3 is CASSSRLAGNSYNEQFF. The CDR3 nucleotides are TGTGCCAGCAGTAGCCGACTAGCGGGGAACTCCTACAATGAGCAGTTCTTC.

The chain links TRBV12-5 to TRBJ1-1; tentatively, D is TRBD1 (6 bases). Per germline, CDR1 LGHNT and CDR2 FRNRAP. The CDR3 length is 19 residues. Trimming took off 2 bases at V and 0 bases at J, with 22 bases between the two ends. The CDR3 region is CASGLLPSGHLPMNTEAFF. CDR3 bases: TGTGCTAGTGGTTTGCTCCCCTCGGGACACCTTCCTATGAACACTGAAGCTTTCTTT.

The chain joins TRBV4-2 to TRBJ2-3; 9 nucleotides align to TRBD1. The CDR3 has 16 residues. Germline CDR1 and CDR2: LGHNA and YNFKEQ. J gave up 3 bases and V 0 bases, and 4 bases lay outside the gene matches. The CDR3 DNA reads TGTGCCAGCAGCCAAGATACGGGACAGGGAACAGATACGCAGTATTTT. This gives the protein CASSQDTGQGTDTQYF.

J is TRBJ1-4 and V is TRBV7-2, with D possibly matching TRBD1 (6 bases). The germline CDR1 and CDR2 sequences are SGHTA and FQGNSA. The CDR3 length is 15 residues. Trimming took 0 bases from V and 8 from J, leaving 13 bases between them. The CDR3 loop is CASSLAPQGYEKLFF. CDR3 DNA: TGTGCCAGCAGCTTAGCCCCACAGGGTTACGAAAAACTGTTTTTT.